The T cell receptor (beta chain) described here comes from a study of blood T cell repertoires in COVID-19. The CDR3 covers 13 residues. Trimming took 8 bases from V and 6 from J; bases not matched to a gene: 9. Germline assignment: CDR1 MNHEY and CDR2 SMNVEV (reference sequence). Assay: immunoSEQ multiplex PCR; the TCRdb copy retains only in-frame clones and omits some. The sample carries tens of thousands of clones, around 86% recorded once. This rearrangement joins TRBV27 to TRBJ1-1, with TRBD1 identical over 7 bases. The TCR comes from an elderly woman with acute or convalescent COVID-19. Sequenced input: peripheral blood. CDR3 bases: TGTGCCAGCTTGGACAGGCCGAGCGCTGAAGCTTTCTTT. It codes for CASLDRPSAEAFF.